These 8 T cell receptor beta chains were sequenced from one sample in a study of technical replicates of blood from several donors. Profiling relied on immunoSEQ multiplex PCR, and the TCRdb table lists in-frame clones only, not all of them. The data show approximately 59,000 clones, approximately 86% seen once. Sequencing used PBMCs. These receptors were collected from a human donor in good health. Some clones in this sample may be carry-over from other donors' samples.

This chain uses TRBV6-1 with TRBJ2-4; a possible D gene is TRBD1 (5 bases). Looked up from germline, CDR1 is MNHNS and CDR2 is SASEGT. The CDR3 contains 17 residues. Trimming pared 0 bases from V and 5 bases from J, leaving 17 bases between. CDR3 in amino acids: CASSEARRGQGENIQYF. The CDR3 nucleotides read TGTGCCAGCAGTGAAGCGCGGCGTGGACAAGGAGAAAACATTCAGTACTTC.

The chain recombines TRBV5-4 with TRBJ2-6; TRBD2 aligns across 7 bases. The germline V gene encodes CDR1 SGHNT and CDR2 YYREEE (reference sequence). This CDR3 spans 16 amino acids. Losses at the gene ends were 3 bases for V and 2 bases for J; bases not matched to a gene: 5. CDR3 in amino acids: CASSSLRGAGANVLTF. CDR3 DNA: TGTGCCAGCAGCTCCCTCCGGGGGGCTGGGGCCAACGTCCTGACTTTC.

The chain couples TRBV9 to TRBJ1-2, with 7 bases aligning to TRBD1. V was pared by 4 bases and J by 5 bases, with 5 bases of the junction left unmatched. Germline V gene lookup returns CDR1 SGDLS and CDR2 YYNGEE. CDR3 length: 13 residues. The CDR3 DNA is TGTGCCAGCAGCTTCCAGGGGGAGTATGGCTACACCTTC. The encoded protein is CASSFQGEYGYTF.

The chain links TRBV6-1 to TRBJ2-5, with TRBD2 matching 9 bases. CDR1 is MNHNS, CDR2 SASEGT, per germline. CDR3 length: 19 residues. J was trimmed by 7 bases and V by 1 base; bases with no gene match: 19. The CDR3 loop reads CASSEEPGTSIIQMWTQYF. CDR3 nucleotide sequence: TGTGCCAGCAGTGAAGAGCCCGGGACTAGCATCATTCAGATGTGGACCCAGTACTTC.

This chain connects TRBV30 to TRBJ1-4, with D hard to call. The CDR3 is made up of 15 amino acids. The germline V gene has CDR1 GTSNPN and CDR2 SVGIG (reference sequence). Trimming left V 0 bases short and J 4 bases short, with 12 bases between. CDR3: CAWSVNGQINEKLFF. CDR3 nucleotide sequence: TGTGCCTGGAGTGTTAATGGGCAGATTAATGAAAAACTGTTTTTT. Full variable domain (rest looked up from reference TRBV30 and TRBJ1-4): SQTIHQWPATLVQPVGSPLSLECTVEGTSNPNLYWYRQAAGRGLQLLFYSVGIGQISSEVPQNLSASRPQDRQFILSSKKLLLSDSGFYLCAWSVNGQINEKLFFGSGTQLSVL.

The V call is TRBV5-4, the J call TRBJ2-2; the D gene is possibly TRBD2 (6 bases). CDR1 is SGHNT, CDR2 YYREEE, per germline (reference sequence). This CDR3 spans 14 amino acids. Trimming removed 3 bases at V and 6 bases at J, with 12 bases between. CDR3 protein: CASSSPGVPGELFF. The CDR3 DNA reads TGTGCCAGCAGCTCGCCGGGAGTACCCGGGGAGCTGTTTTTT.

V usage is TRBV25-1 and J usage is TRBJ1-2; possible D gene TRBD1, 6 bases. This CDR3 region has 15 residues. V lost 5 bases to trimming and J lost 6 bases, with 19 bases between them. Germline assignment: CDR1 MGHDK and CDR2 SYGVNS. CDR3 in amino acids: CASSIATGQYNGYTF. Here the CDR3 DNA reads TGTGCCAGCAGTATAGCTACGGGACAATATAATGGCTACACCTTC.

The J gene is TRBJ2-7, the V gene TRBV29-1, with 12 positions matching TRBD2. CDR3 size: 16 residues. Germline values: CDR1 SQVTM, CDR2 ANQGSEA. The V gene end was trimmed by 0 bases and the J gene end by 5 bases; junction bases not matched to a gene: 8. The CDR3 sequence: CSVEDKTSGSIDEQYF. In DNA form, the CDR3 reads TGCAGCGTTGAAGACAAGACTAGCGGGAGCATAGACGAGCAGTACTTC.